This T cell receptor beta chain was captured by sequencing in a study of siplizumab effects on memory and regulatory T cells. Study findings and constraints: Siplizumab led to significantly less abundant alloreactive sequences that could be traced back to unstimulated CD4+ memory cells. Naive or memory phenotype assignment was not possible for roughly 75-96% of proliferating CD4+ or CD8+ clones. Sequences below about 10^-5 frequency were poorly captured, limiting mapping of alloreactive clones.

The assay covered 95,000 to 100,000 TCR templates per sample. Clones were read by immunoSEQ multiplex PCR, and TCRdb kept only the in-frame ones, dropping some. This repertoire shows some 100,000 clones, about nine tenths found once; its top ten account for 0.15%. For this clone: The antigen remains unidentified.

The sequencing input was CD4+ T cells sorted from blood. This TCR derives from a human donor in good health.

In nucleotides, the CDR3 is TGCGCCAGCAGCCAGAATAGGAGGCCCTATAATTCACCCCTCCACTTT. Translating gives CASSQNRRPYNSPLHF. The chain uses TRBV4-1 and TRBJ1-6, with no clear D. The CDR3 is 16 residues long. Looked up from germline, CDR1 is MGHRA and CDR2 is YSYEKL. V lost 3 bases and J 2 bases, leaving 11 bases between the germline ends.